This TCR beta chain appears in the sequencing data of a study of T cells in Graves' hyperthyroidism and ophthalmopathy. Study-wide context: Once the initial diagnosis was made, peripheral blood was obtained before any treatment.

Inclusion characteristics of ophthalmopathy patients comprised a Clinical Activity Score of at least 3, a NOSPECS grade of at least 4, and duration under 3 months. Patients with uncontrolled infections, other autoimmune diseases, pregnancy or lactation were excluded. Amplification targeted TCR beta CDR3 regions from RNA transcripts. A first-round RT-PCR of the TCR CDR3 used the HTBI primer set. MiXCR, run by TCRdb on the multiplex PCR reads, gives a single entry per CDR3 protein. The sample lists some 320,000 distinct CDR3 sequences, roughly 15% occurring once. This clonotype was seen more than once but under ten times. The sequenced material came from blood. The sequence came from a woman aged 35 to 49 with Graves' ophthalmopathy.

The CDR3 DNA follows: TGTGCCAGCACCAAACCTGGGATGGGGATGCAAGAGACCCAGTACTTC. This encodes CASTKPGMGMQETQYF. This sequence joins TRBV7-9 and TRBJ2-5; D unresolved. The CDR3 sequence is 16 residues long. Germline V gene lookup returns CDR1 SEHNR and CDR2 FQNEAQ (reference sequence). Trimming took off 7 bases at V and 2 bases at J, with 20 bases between the two ends.